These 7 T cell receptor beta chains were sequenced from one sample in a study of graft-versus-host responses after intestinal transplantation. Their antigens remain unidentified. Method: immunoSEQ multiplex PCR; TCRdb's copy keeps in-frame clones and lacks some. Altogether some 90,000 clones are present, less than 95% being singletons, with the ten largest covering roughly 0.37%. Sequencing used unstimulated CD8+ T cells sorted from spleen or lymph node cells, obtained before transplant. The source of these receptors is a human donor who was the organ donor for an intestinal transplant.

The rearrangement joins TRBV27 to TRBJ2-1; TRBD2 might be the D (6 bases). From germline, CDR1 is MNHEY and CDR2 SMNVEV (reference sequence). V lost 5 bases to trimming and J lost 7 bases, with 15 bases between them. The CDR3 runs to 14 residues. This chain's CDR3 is CASSAGSSRNEQFF. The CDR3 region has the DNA TGTGCCAGCAGTGCGGGGTCTTCTAGAAATGAGCAGTTCTTC.

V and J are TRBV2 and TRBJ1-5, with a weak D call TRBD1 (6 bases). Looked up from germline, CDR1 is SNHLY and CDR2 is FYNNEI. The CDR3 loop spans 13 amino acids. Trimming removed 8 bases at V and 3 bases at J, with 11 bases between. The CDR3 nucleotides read TGTGCCAGCGGGGGCAGCTCCAATCAGCCCCAGCATTTT. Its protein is CASGGSSNQPQHF.

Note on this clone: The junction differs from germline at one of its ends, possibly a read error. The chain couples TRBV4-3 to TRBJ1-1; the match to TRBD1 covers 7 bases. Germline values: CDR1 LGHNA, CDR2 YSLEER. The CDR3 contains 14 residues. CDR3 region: CASRQGQERAEAFF. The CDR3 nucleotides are TGCGCCAGCAGGCAAGGACAGGAGAGGGCTGAAGCTTTCTTT.

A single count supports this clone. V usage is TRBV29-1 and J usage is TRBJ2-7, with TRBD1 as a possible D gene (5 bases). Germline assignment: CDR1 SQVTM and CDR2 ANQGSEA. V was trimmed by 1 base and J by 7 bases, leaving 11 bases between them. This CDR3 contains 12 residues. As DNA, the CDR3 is TGCAGCGTTGAAGGACAGCTTCGGGAGCAGTACTTC. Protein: CSVEGQLREQYF.

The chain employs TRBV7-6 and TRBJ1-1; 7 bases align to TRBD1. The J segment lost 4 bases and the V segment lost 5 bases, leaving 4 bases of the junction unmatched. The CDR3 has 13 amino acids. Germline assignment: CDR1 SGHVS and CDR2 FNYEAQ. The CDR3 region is CASSHRGGTEAFF. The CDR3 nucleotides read TGTGCCAGCAGCCACAGGGGAGGCACTGAAGCTTTCTTT.

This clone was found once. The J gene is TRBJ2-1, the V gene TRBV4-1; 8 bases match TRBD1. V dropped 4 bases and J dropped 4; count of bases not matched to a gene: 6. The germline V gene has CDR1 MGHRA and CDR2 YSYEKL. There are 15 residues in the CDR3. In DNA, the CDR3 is TGCGCCAGCAGCCCCGTGCAGGGGGCGTACAATGAGCAGTTCTTC. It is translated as CASSPVQGAYNEQFF.

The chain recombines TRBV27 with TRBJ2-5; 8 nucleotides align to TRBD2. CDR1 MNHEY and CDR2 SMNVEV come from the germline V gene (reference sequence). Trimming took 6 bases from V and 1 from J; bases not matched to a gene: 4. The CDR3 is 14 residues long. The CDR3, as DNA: TGTGCCAGCAGACGGGGGGGCCGCCAAGAGACCCAGTACTTC. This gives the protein CASRRGGRQETQYF.